This TCR beta chain was documented in a study of T-cell memory formation after mild COVID-19. The TCR alpha and TCR beta cDNA libraries, bearing sample barcodes and UMIs, were generated by 5'RACE using constant-segment primers. TCRdb fed the 5' RACE reads into MiXCR, producing one record per CDR3 protein. The sample has 250,000 to 350,000 distinct CDR3 sequences, around an eighth seen once; the top ten hold about 21%. CDR3 size: 15 residues. Trimming stripped 1 base from V and 10 bases from J, with 14 bases between. About this clonotype: Its cognate antigen is unknown.

Study conclusions and caveats: Later expanders leaned toward CD4+, whereas clones contracting from day 15 to 85 were balanced CD4/CD8. A second wave of clones peaked on day 37, and their SARS-CoV-2 specificity went unconfirmed.

The sample was PBMCs or a T cell subset sorted from them (not recorded which). V and J are TRBV12-3 or TRBV12-4 and TRBJ1-6; D unresolved. This sequence originates from a man aged 18 to 29 who had mild COVID-19 (a few samples of this study predate the infection). Cell type and time point are not known. CDR3 sequence: CASSLGGGAFSPLHF. CDR3 coding DNA: TGTGCCAGCAGTTTAGGCGGAGGCGCCTTCTCACCCCTCCACTTT.